The source of this TCR beta chain is a study of T cell responses to AZD1222 COVID-19 vaccine. General observations from the study: Nearly half of the spike-specific TCRs reportedly recognize variant regions that carry no mutations. Donors skewed white British and female; clonal diversity was possibly underestimated.

Generated by immunoSEQ multiplex PCR, the TCRdb table keeps only in-frame clones and is missing some. The sample holds 110,000 or so clones, roughly 86% seen once. Note on this clone: What it recognizes is unknown.

Unmatched junction bases numbered 1, after V lost 3 bases and J lost 0 bases. CDR1 and CDR2 from the germline V gene are MGHRA and YSYEKL. CDR3 size: 15 residues. The TCR sequence derives from an adult who received the AZD1222 COVID-19 vaccine. Sequencing was performed on peripheral blood, taken 28 days after the second AZD1222 dose. The chain employs TRBV4-1 and TRBJ2-7; 11 bases are shared with TRBD2. CDR3 amino acids: CASSHTSGSSYEQYF. CDR3 coding DNA: TGCGCCAGCAGCCACACTAGCGGGAGCTCCTACGAGCAGTACTTC.